What follows is one TCR beta chain and its context. Its antigen is still unknown. Here immunoSEQ multiplex PCR was the method, and the copy in TCRdb shows in-frame clones only, minus some. Altogether roughly 150,000 clones are present, approximately 92% being singletons, with the ten largest covering around 2.3%. This specimen belongs to a study of T cell responses to AZD1222 COVID-19 vaccine. Study-wide points: Among those given AZD1222, only five or six were seropositive at baseline. Spike regions recognized by vaccine-associated CD4 TCRs spanned the protein, led by 160-218 and 743-854. Unmutated regions of variants are reportedly targeted by nearly half of spike-specific TCRs.

The CDR3 extends over 13 amino acids. Germline assignment: CDR1 LGHDT and CDR2 YNNKEL (reference sequence). Germline trimming cut 2 bases from V and 6 bases from J; bases unmatched to any gene: 1. Sequencing used peripheral blood, obtained on day 0 of AZD1222 vaccination. The chain links TRBV3-1 (or the pseudogene TRBV3-2) to TRBJ1-2; 9 positions match TRBD1. The receptor was isolated from an adult in good health. The CDR3 loop is CASSQRQGDGYTF. DNA of the CDR3: TGTGCCAGCAGCCAAAGACAGGGGGATGGCTACACCTTC.